This T cell receptor (beta chain) stems from a study of blood T cell repertoires in COVID-19. About the research overall: Collection of acute and convalescent COVID-19 samples took place in the United States, Italy and Spain. Nucleic acid was either cDNA or gDNA, and it came from T cells, B-cell-depleted T cells, or PBMCs.

Study processing details: Amplification of reference gene primers provided the estimated nucleated cell counts. Assay used: immunoSEQ multiplex PCR; TCRdb lists only in-frame clones, some missing. From that table come the V and J calls and clone size; the DNA was used to work out D and trimming. The sample contains approximately 240,000 clones, around 82% of which appear only once. V shed 6 bases and J shed 0 bases, with 12 bases lying between them. Germline V CDR1 and CDR2: SNHLY, FYNNEI. The CDR3 is made up of 15 amino acids. The clonotype was recovered from an elderly woman with active or convalescent COVID-19. The V call is TRBV2, the J call TRBJ1-3; a weak D match, TRBD1 (6 bases). The specimen sequenced was peripheral blood. As DNA, the CDR3 is TGTGCCAGCAGAGAACCGACAGGCTCTGGAAACACCATATATTTT. This translates into CASREPTGSGNTIYF. Complete variable domain (other parts from reference TRBV2 and TRBJ1-3): EPEVTQTPSHQVTQMGQEVILRCVPISNHLYFYWYRQILGQKVEFLVSFYNNEISEKSEIFDDQFSVERPDGSNFTLKIRSTKLEDSAMYFCASREPTGSGNTIYFGEGSWLTVV.